The source of this T cell receptor beta chain is a study of CD8 T cells in Susac syndrome. In the case of this clonotype: Its antigen is undetermined.

Reverse transcription of about 0.5 to 1 ug RNA was performed with random hexamers. Amplification of the TCR beta CDR3 was carried out by immunoSEQ multiplex PCR, which spanned a total of 54 Vbeta and 13 Jbeta segments. Using its own MiXCR run on the immunoSEQ multiplex PCR reads, TCRdb lists one record per CDR3 protein. The sample lists about 83,000 distinct CDR3 sequences; about 95% were seen once. Findings and caveats of the study: CD8+ clonal expansion in Susac was maximal in TEMRA cells and in active patients. The study acknowledged a relatively small number of individuals in its TCR sequencing and HLA analysis.

Germline V lookup: CDR1 MNHEY, CDR2 SMNVEV (reference sequence). With 6 bases removed from V and 4 bases from J, the gap between germline ends came to 10 bases. This CDR3 comprises 12 residues. CD8+ and CD4+ T cells were negatively isolated; TEMRA cells were FACS-enriched. The clonotype originates from a human donor with Susac syndrome. The source material was CD8+ T cells from PBMCs. The rearrangement uses TRBV27 and TRBJ2-7; no clear D. CDR3 protein: CASRTTQYEQYF. Written as DNA, the CDR3 is TGTGCCAGCAGGACGACCCAATACGAGCAGTACTTC.